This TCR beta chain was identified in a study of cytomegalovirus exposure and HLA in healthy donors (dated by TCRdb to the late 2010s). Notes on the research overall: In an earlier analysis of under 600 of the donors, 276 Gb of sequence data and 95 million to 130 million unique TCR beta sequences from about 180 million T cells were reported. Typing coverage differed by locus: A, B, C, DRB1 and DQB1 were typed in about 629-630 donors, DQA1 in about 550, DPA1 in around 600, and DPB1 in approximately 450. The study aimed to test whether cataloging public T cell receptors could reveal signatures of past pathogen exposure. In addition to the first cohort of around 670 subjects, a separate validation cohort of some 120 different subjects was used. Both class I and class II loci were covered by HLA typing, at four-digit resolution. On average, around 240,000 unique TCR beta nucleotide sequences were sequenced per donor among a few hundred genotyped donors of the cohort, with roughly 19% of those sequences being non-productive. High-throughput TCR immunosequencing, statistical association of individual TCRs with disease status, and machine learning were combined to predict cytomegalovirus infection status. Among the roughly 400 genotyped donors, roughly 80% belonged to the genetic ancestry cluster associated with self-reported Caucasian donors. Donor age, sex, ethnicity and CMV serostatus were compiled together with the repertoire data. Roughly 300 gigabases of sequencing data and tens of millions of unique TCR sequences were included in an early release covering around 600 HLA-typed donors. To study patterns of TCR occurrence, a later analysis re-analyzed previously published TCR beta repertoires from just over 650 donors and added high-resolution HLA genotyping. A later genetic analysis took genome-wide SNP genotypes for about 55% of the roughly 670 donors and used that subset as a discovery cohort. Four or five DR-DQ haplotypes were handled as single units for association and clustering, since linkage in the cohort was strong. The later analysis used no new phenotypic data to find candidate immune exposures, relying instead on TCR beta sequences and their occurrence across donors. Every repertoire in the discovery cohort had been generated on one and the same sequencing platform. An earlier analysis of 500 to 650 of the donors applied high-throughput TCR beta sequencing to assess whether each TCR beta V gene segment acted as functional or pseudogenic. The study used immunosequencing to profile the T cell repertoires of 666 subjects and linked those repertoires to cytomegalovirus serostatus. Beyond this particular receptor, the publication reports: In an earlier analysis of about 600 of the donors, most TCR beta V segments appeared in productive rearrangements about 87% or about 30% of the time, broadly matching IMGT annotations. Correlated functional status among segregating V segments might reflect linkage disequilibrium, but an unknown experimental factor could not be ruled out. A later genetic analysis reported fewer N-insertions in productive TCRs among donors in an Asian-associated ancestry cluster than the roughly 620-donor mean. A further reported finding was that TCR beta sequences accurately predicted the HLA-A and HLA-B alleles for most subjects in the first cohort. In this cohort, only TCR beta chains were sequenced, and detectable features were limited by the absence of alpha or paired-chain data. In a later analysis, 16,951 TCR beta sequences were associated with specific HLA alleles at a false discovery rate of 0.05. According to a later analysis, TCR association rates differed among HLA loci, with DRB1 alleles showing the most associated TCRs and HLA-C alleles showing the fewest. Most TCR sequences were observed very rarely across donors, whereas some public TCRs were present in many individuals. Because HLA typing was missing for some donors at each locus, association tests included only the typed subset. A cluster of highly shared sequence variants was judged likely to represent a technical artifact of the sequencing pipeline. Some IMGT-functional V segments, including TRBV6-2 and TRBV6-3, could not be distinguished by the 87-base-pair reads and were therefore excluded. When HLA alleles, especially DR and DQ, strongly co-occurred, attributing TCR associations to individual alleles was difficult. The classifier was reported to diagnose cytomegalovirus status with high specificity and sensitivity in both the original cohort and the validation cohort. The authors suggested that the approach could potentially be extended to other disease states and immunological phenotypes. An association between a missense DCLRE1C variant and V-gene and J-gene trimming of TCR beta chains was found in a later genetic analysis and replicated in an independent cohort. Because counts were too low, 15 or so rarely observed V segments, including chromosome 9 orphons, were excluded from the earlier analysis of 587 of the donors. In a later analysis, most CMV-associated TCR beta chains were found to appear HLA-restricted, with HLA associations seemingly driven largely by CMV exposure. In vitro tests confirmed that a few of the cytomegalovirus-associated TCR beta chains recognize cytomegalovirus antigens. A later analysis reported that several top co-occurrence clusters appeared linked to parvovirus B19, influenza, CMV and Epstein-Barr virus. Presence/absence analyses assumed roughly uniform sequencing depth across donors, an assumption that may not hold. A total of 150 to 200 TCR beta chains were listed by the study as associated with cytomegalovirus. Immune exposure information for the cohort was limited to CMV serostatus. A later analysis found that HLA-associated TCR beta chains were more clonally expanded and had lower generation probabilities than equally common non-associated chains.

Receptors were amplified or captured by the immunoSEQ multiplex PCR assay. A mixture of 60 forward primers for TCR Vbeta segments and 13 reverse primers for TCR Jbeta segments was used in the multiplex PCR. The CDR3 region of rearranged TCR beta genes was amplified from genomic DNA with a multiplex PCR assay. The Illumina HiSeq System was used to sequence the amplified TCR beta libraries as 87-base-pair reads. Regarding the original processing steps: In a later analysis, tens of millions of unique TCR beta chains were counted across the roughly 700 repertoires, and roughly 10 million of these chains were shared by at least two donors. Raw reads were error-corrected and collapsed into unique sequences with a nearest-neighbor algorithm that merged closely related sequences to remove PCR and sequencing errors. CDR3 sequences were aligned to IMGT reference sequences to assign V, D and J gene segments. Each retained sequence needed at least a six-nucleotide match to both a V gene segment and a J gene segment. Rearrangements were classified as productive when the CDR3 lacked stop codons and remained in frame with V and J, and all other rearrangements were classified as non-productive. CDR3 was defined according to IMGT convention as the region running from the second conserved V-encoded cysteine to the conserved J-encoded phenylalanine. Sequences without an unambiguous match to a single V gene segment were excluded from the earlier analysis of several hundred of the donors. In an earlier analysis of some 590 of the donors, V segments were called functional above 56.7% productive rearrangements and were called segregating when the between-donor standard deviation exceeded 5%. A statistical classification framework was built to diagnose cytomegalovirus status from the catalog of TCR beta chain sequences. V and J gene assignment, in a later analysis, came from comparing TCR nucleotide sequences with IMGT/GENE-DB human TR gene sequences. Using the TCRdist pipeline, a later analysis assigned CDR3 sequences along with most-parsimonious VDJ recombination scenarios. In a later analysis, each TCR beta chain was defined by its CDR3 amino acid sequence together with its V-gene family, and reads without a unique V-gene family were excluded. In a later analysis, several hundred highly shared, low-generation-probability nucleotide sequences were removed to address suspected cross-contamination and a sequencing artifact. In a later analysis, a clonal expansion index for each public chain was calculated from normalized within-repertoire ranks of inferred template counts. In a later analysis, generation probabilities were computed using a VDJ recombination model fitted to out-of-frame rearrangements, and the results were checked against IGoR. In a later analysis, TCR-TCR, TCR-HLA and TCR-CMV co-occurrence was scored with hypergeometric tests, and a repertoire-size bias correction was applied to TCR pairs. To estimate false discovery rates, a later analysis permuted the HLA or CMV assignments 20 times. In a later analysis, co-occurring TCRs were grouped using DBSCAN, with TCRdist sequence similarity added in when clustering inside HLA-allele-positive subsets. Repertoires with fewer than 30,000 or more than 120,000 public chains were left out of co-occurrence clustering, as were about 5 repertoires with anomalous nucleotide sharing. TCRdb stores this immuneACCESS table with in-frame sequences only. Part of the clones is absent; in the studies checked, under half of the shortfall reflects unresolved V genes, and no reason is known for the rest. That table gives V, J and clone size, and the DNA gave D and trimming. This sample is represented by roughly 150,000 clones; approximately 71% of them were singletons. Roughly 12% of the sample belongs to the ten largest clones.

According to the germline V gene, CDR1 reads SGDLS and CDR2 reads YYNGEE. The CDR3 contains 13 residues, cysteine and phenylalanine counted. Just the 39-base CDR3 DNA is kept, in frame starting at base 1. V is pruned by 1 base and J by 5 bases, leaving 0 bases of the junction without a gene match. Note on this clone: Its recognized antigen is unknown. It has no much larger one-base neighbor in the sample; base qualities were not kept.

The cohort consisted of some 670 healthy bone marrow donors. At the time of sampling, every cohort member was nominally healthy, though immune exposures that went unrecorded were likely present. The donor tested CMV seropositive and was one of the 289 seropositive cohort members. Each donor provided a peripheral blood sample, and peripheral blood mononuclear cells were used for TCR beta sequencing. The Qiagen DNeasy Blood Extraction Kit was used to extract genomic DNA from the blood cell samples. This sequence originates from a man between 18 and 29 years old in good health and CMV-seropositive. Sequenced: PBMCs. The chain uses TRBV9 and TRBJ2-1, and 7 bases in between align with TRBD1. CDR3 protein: CASSVQGDNEQFF. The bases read TGTGCCAGCAGCGTACAGGGGGACAATGAGCAGTTCTTC. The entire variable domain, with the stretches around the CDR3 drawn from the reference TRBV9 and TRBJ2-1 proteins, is DSGVTQTPKHLITATGQRVTLRCSPRSGDLSVYWYQQSLDQGLQFLIQYYNGEERAKGNILERFSAQQFPDLHSELNLSSLELGDSALYFCASSVQGDNEQFFGPGTRLTVL.